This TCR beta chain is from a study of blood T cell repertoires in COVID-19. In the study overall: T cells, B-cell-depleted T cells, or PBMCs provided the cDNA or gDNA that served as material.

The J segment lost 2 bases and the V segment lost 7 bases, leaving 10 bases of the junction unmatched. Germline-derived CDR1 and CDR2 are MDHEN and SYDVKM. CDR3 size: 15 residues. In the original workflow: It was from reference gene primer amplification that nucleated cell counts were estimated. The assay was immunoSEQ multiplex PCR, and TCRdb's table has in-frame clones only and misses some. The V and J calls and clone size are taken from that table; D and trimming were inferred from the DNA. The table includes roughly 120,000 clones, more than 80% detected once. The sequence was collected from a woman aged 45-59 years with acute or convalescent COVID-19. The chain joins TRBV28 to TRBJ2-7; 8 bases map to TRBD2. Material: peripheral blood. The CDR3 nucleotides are TGTGCCAGCACCGGGGGGGAGGGGAAAACCTACGAGCAGTACTTC. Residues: CASTGGEGKTYEQYF.